These 4 T cell receptor beta chains were sequenced from one sample in a study of T cell responses to AZD1222 COVID-19 vaccine. Repertoires were generated with immunoSEQ multiplex PCR, while TCRdb's copy carries only in-frame clones and drops some. The sample holds roughly 150,000 clones, around 92% seen once. Sequenced here: peripheral blood, sampled on day 0 of AZD1222 vaccination. The receptors were sampled from an adult in good health.

In DNA form, the CDR3 reads TGTGCCAGTTCCCAGGCAGGCACTGAAGCTTTCTTT. It yields the protein CASSQAGTEAFF. The chain is built from TRBV19 and TRBJ1-1, with unresolved D. Per germline, CDR1 LNHDA and CDR2 SQIVND (reference sequence). V was clipped by 8 bases and J by 4 bases, with 11 bases between them. The CDR3 extends over 12 amino acids.

The chain is built from TRBV5-1 and TRBJ2-7; D is ambiguous. Germline values: CDR1 SGHRS, CDR2 YFSETQ. This CDR3 is 14 amino acids long. V dropped 1 base and J dropped 0 bases, with 8 bases sitting between them. CDR3: CASSLRWSSYEQYF. The CDR3 DNA follows: TGCGCCAGCAGCTTGAGGTGGAGCTCCTACGAGCAGTACTTC.

The chain uses TRBV4-1 and TRBJ1-1; D is ambiguous. The CDR3 covers 14 residues. The germline V and J ends were trimmed by 6 bases and 1 base, with 12 bases remaining between them. From germline, CDR1 is MGHRA and CDR2 YSYEKL. The CDR3 DNA reads TGCGCCAGCAGACTTGGACTGAGGAACACTGAAGCTTTCTTT. Residues: CASRLGLRNTEAFF.

The V gene is TRBV2, the J gene TRBJ2-1, with 9 nucleotides matching TRBD2. Trimming cost V 8 bases and J 0 bases; bases outside gene matches: 5. Germline V gene data show CDR1 as SNHLY and CDR2 as FYNNEI. CDR3 length: 15 amino acids. The DNA for the CDR3 is TGTGCCAGCGGGCTAGCGGGGTTCTCCTACAATGAGCAGTTCTTC. Its protein product is CASGLAGFSYNEQFF.